This T cell receptor beta chain was identified in a study of T cells after yellow fever vaccination. Study-wide findings and caveats: Reappearing after the booster were most of the clones from primary vaccination (less than 98% CD4, approximately 88% CD8).

A note on this clonotype: Its target is not known.

UMIs and a universal primer site were added when TCR cDNA was made by 5'RACE template switching. TCRdb redid the calling of the 5' RACE reads with MiXCR, one entry per CDR3 protein. In the table there are more than 350,000 distinct CDR3 sequences, around 10% of which are singletons. In germline, CDR1 is SEHNR, CDR2 FQNEAQ (reference sequence). The CDR3 has 16 amino acids. The V gene end was trimmed by 5 bases and the J gene end by 6 bases; junction bases not matched to a gene: 15. Sequenced material: PBMCs, taken on the day of the first yellow fever vaccination. The V gene is TRBV7-9, the J gene TRBJ1-2, with 7 bases matching TRBD1. The TCR originated in a man aged 18 to 35 who received the YFV17D yellow fever vaccine. CDR3 DNA: TGTGCCAGCAGCCGTTCGACAGGGAGTTTTAAGGATGGCTACACCTTC. Translating it yields CASSRSTGSFKDGYTF.